What follows are 20 T cell receptor beta chains derived from one specimen sequenced in a study of blood T cells in healthy people across ages. A sample-barcoded 5' primer and a J-beta primer mix were used in a second PCR of roughly 7 to 12 cycles. TCRdb reanalysed the 5' RACE reads using MiXCR and keeps one entry per CDR3 protein. The sample comprises some 1.6 million distinct CDR3 sequences, 30% to 35% of which are singletons, and around 11% rests with the top ten. The material sequenced was blood. The receptors derive from a woman aged 25 to 39 in good health.

This clonotype was observed a few times. The chain combines TRBV5-1 with TRBJ1-1; D is undetermined. V lost 4 bases and J 1 base, leaving 17 bases between the germline ends. Germline CDR1 reads SGHRS; CDR2 reads YFSETQ. The CDR3 runs 16 residues. The CDR3 region has the DNA TGCGCCAGCAGCCTAGAAGGGTCCCCGGGGAACACTGAAGCTTTCTTT. Protein: CASSLEGSPGNTEAFF. Variable domain in full (rest from reference TRBV5-1 and TRBJ1-1): KAGVTQTPRYLIKTRGQQVTLSCSPISGHRSVSWYQQTPGQGLQFLFEYFSETQRNKGNFPGRFSGRQFSNSRSEMNVSTLELGDSALYLCASSLEGSPGNTEAFFGQGTRLTVV.

The chain joins TRBV20-1 to TRBJ2-2, with D possibly matching TRBD2 (5 bases). With 0 bases removed from V and 4 bases from J, the gap between germline ends came to 12 bases. From germline, CDR1 is DFQATT and CDR2 SNEGSKA (reference sequence). This CDR3 is built from 15 residues. CDR3 sequence reads: CSARDLGRGTGELFF. CDR3 coding DNA: TGCAGTGCTAGAGATTTAGGGAGAGGCACCGGGGAGCTGTTTTTT.

As for this clonotype: One end of the junction fails to match germline, which may point to a read error. The chain links TRBV3-1 to TRBJ2-2; D unresolved. The CDR3 has 13 residues. Germline CDR1 reads LGHDT; CDR2 reads YNNKEL (reference sequence). The CDR3: CASSHRYTEELFF. The CDR3 DNA sequence: TGTGCCAGCAGCCATCGGTACACCGAGGAGCTGTTTTTT.

In this sample, this clonotype turned up many times. V gene TRBV12-3 or TRBV12-4 combines with J gene TRBJ2-7; the D gene is possibly TRBD2 (5 bases). The V end lost 8 bases, the J end lost 5 bases, and 10 bases lay between the germline ends. The CDR3 sequence is 11 residues long. CDR3 protein: CASGSGHEQYF. CDR3 sequence (DNA): TGTGCCAGCGGGAGCGGCCACGAGCAGTACTTC.

The chain links TRBV30 to TRBJ1-5, with D possibly matching TRBD1 (5 bases). Germline lookup yields CDR1 GTSNPN and CDR2 SVGIG (reference sequence). V lost 4 bases to trimming and J lost 10 bases, with 20 bases between them. The length of the CDR3 is 14 residues. CDR3 sequence reads: CAWTQPGPRHPQHF. Written as DNA, the CDR3 is TGTGCCTGGACCCAACCGGGACCGCGCCATCCCCAGCATTTT.

On this clonotype: At one of its ends the junction is not consistent with the germline gene, which may arise from a read error. This chain links TRBV7-9 with TRBJ1-1; 8 nucleotides match TRBD1. The CDR3 consists of 14 residues. Germline CDR1 is SEHNR and CDR2 is FQNEAQ (reference sequence). The DNA for the CDR3 is TGTGCCAGTAGCTTAGAGCAGGGGGCGGCTGAAGCTTTCTTT. Its protein is CASSLEQGAAEAFF.

Concerning this clonotype: The junction departs from the called germline gene at one end, perhaps through a read error. J is TRBJ2-1 and V is TRBV20-1, with 10 bases matching TRBD2. The CDR3 totals 15 residues. Germline assignment: CDR1 DFQATT and CDR2 SNEGSKA (reference sequence). The CDR3 region is CSARAGGRGVNEQFF. The CDR3 DNA is TGCAGCGCTAGAGCGGGGGGGAGGGGGGTCAATGAGCAGTTCTTC.

The chain combines TRBV27 with TRBJ2-1; 8 bases match TRBD1. The CDR3 contains 13 residues. Germline CDR1 reads MNHEY; CDR2 reads SMNVEV (reference sequence). Unmatched junction bases numbered 7, after V lost 8 bases and J lost 7 bases. The CDR3 loop is CASGQGQVNEQFF. The CDR3 DNA reads TGTGCCAGCGGGCAGGGACAGGTTAATGAGCAGTTCTTC.

The rearrangement uses TRBV5-1 and TRBJ2-2, with no clear D. Germline CDR1 and CDR2: SGHRS and YFSETQ. The V gene lost 0 bases and the J gene lost 4 bases, with 10 bases spanning the gap. The CDR3 runs 15 residues. The CDR3 DNA follows: TGCGCCAGCAGCTTGGGCGGAGTAAGCACCGGGGAGCTGTTTTTT. It specifies CASSLGGVSTGELFF.

The rearrangement uses TRBV27 and TRBJ2-3; TRBD2 matches at 8 bases. After removal of 5 bases from V and 1 base from J, the junction contained 8 bases not matched to a gene. Looked up from germline, CDR1 is MNHEY and CDR2 is SMNVEV (reference sequence). This CDR3 contains 16 residues. The CDR3 DNA reads TGTGCCAGCAGTCCCCTCCCTAGCGGGCGCACAGATACGCAGTATTTT. The encoded protein is CASSPLPSGRTDTQYF.

This sequence joins TRBV7-3 and TRBJ2-1, with 8 bases lining up with TRBD2. The germline V gene has CDR1 SGHTA and CDR2 FQGTGA. This CDR3 region has 17 residues. J was trimmed by 4 bases and V by 5 bases; bases with no gene match: 13. For the CDR3, the DNA is TGTGCCAGCAGCCCCTCGGCCCAGCGGGGGTTTTACAATGAGCAGTTCTTC. Protein sequence: CASSPSAQRGFYNEQFF.

The chain has TRBV2 and TRBJ1-5, with TRBD1 matching over 8 bases. CDR1 is SNHLY and CDR2 is FYNNEI in the germline V gene. The CDR3 is 14 amino acids. V lost 6 bases, J lost 6 bases, and 7 bases stayed unmatched. The CDR3 loop is CASRADRVRQPQHF. In DNA, the CDR3 is TGTGCCAGCAGAGCGGACAGGGTGCGTCAGCCCCAGCATTTT. The entire variable domain, with the rest obtained from reference TRBV2 and TRBJ1-5, is as follows: EPEVTQTPSHQVTQMGQEVILRCVPISNHLYFYWYRQILGQKVEFLVSFYNNEISEKSEIFDDQFSVERPDGSNFTLKIRSTKLEDSAMYFCASRADRVRQPQHFGDGTRLSIL.

The genes are TRBV6-2 or TRBV6-3 and TRBJ2-7, with a weak D call TRBD1 (6 bases). Trimming took off 2 bases at V and 2 bases at J, with 13 bases between the two ends. CDR1 and CDR2 from the germline V gene are MNHEY and SVGEGT. This CDR3 contains 15 residues. For the CDR3, the DNA is TGTGCCAGCAGTTACGCCACGGACAGCCCCTACGAGCAGTACTTC. Translating gives CASSYATDSPYEQYF.

The CDR3 spells CASRTDGFEKLFF. Written as DNA, the CDR3 is TGTGCCAGCAGAACGGACGGATTTGAAAAACTGTTTTTT. The rearrangement joins TRBV12-3 or TRBV12-4 to TRBJ1-4, with D hard to call. The CDR3 runs 13 residues. V lost 6 bases to trimming and J lost 7 bases, with 12 bases between them.

This rearrangement joins TRBV27 to TRBJ2-7, with D possibly TRBD1 on 6 matching bases. Trimming took off 5 bases at V and 5 bases at J, with 16 bases between the two ends. The germline gives CDR1 MNHEY, CDR2 SMNVEV (reference sequence). The CDR3 runs to 14 residues. The CDR3 region has the DNA TGTGCCAGCAGTCTTCGACAGGAAAAAAACGAGCAGTACTTC. Its translation is CASSLRQEKNEQYF.

This clonotype was picked up a small number of times. The CDR3 sequence: CSARARRGQAPYEQYF. The DNA for the CDR3 is TGCAGTGCTAGAGCAAGGCGGGGCCAGGCCCCCTACGAGCAGTACTTC. The genes are TRBV20-1 and TRBJ2-7, with D perhaps TRBD2 (6 bases). Germline assignment: CDR1 DFQATT and CDR2 SNEGSKA (reference sequence). The V end lost 1 base, the J end lost 2 bases, and 18 bases lay between the germline ends. The CDR3 runs 16 residues.

The chain links TRBV4-1 to TRBJ2-5; tentatively, D is TRBD2 (5 bases). The CDR3 consists of 18 residues. Trimming pared 0 bases from V and 1 base from J, leaving 18 bases between. CDR1 and CDR2 (germline): MGHRA, YSYEKL. The CDR3: CASSQDLALSGRQETQYF. The CDR3 region has the DNA TGCGCCAGCAGCCAAGACCTAGCCCTCTCGGGTCGCCAAGAGACCCAGTACTTC.

This clonotype was seen more than once but under ten times. This chain joins TRBV20-1 and TRBJ2-1; TRBD2 matches 10 bases. Germline CDR1 DFQATT, CDR2 SNEGSKA (reference sequence). V trimming: 4 bases; J trimming: 9 bases; junction bases outside the gene matches: 15. The CDR3 covers 16 residues. The CDR3 DNA reads as TGCAGTGCTAACACGGGAGCTAGCGGGAGACCTAGTGAGCAGTTCTTC. This encodes CSANTGASGRPSEQFF.

This clonotype was recorded many times. The rearrangement joins TRBV6-6 to TRBJ2-7, with 8 bases lining up with TRBD1. Losses at the gene ends were 6 bases for V and 5 bases for J; bases not matched to a gene: 9. The germline gives CDR1 MNHNY, CDR2 SVGAGI (reference sequence). This CDR3 has 14 residues. In nucleotides, the CDR3 is TGTGCCAGCAGCCATGGACAGGGCGGCGACGAGCAGTACTTC. Residues: CASSHGQGGDEQYF.

This clonotype showed up just a few times. The gene calls are TRBV7-9 and TRBJ1-4; D perhaps matches TRBD1 (6 bases). In germline, CDR1 is SEHNR, CDR2 FQNEAQ (reference sequence). This CDR3 contains 14 residues. V was cut by 4 bases and J by 4 bases, with 10 bases left in between. The CDR3 sequence is CASSSDSYNEKLFF. The CDR3 region has the DNA TGTGCCAGCAGCTCGGACAGTTATAATGAAAAACTGTTTTTT.